This is a list of T cell receptor beta chains from one sample in a study of T-cell reconstitution after alpha-beta-depleted transplantation in children. One entry per CDR3 protein results from TCRdb running MiXCR on the PCR reads. The sample holds tens of thousands of distinct CDR3 sequences, roughly 8.7% seen once. The sample in question was PBMCs, mostly from graft donor cells, obtained 60 days after TCRalphabeta/CD19-depleted stem cell transplant. Receptors originate from a male patient aged 2 to 9 who had a stem cell transplant for chronic granulomatous disease, so the T cells may come from the graft donor. Each CDR3 is given with its conserved first and last residue. The D gene is left open where the match is weak. Rows may omit the clone size; those that give it use once, few, many or a size class.

J | size | V | D | CDR3 | DNA
TRBJ2-7 | many | TRBV12-3/TRBV12-4 | NA | CASSLALGNKQYF | TGTGCCAGCAGTTTAGCCCTCGGGAACAAGCAGTACTTC
TRBJ2-3 | many | TRBV20-1 | TRBD2 | CSGLAGGPMTDTQYF | TGCAGTGGACTAGCGGGAGGGCCTATGACAGATACGCAGTATTTT
TRBJ2-7 | many | TRBV20-1 | TRBD1 | CSARVGQAPYEQYF | TGCAGTGCTAGGGTGGGACAGGCCCCCTACGAGCAGTACTTC
TRBJ2-5 | few | TRBV20-1 | TRBD2 | CSARGVTSGGFQETQYF | TGCAGTGCTAGGGGGGTGACTAGCGGGGGCTTCCAAGAGACCCAGTACTTC
TRBJ2-7 | many | TRBV20-1 | NA | CSAIPPSGYYEQYF | TGCAGTGCTATTCCGCCGAGCGGCTACTACGAGCAGTACTTC
TRBJ1-3 | many | TRBV29-1 | NA | CSVVPDSGNTIYF | TGCAGCGTTGTGCCTGACTCTGGAAACACCATATATTTT
TRBJ1-6 | many | TRBV2 | NA | CASSARGSSYNSPLHF | TGTGCCAGCAGCGCAAGGGGGAGCTCCTATAATTCACCCCTCCACTTT
TRBJ2-7 | many | TRBV6-2/TRBV6-3 | NA | CASSYERLRNEQYF | TGTGCCAGCAGTTACGAGAGGTTGAGGAACGAGCAGTACTTC
TRBJ2-7 | NA | TRBV3-1 | NA | CASSLRGEQYF | TGTGCCAGCAGCCTAAGAGGGGAGCAGTACTTC
TRBJ2-7 | NA | TRBV18 | TRBD1 | CASSTQGAPYEQYF | TGTGCCAGCTCAACACAGGGGGCCCCCTACGAGCAGTACTTC
TRBJ2-3 | NA | TRBV4-3 | NA | CASSQDGTTDTQYF | TGCGCCAGCAGCCAAGATGGGACCACAGATACGCAGTATTTT
TRBJ2-5 | many | TRBV12-3/TRBV12-4 | TRBD1 | CASSPGTGVPYQETQYF | TGTGCCAGCAGTCCCGGGACAGGGGTCCCGTACCAAGAGACCCAGTACTTC
TRBJ2-5 | NA | TRBV5-4 | TRBD1 | CASSYRGTETQYF | TGTGCCAGCAGCTACAGGGGAACGGAGACCCAGTACTTC
TRBJ2-7 | many | TRBV5-1 | TRBD1 | CASSLYVQGAVYEQYF | TGCGCCAGCAGCTTGTATGTCCAGGGGGCGGTCTACGAGCAGTACTTC
TRBJ2-1 | many | TRBV5-8 | NA | CASSPERGGEQFF | TGTGCCAGCAGCCCCGAGAGGGGTGGGGAGCAGTTCTTC
TRBJ2-1 | many | TRBV7-8 | TRBD1 | CASSRPTGLRNEQFF | TGTGCCAGCAGCCGACCGACAGGGCTGCGCAATGAGCAGTTCTTC
TRBJ1-5 | medium-sized | TRBV2 | TRBD1 | CASSPGTGLSVGNQPQHF | TGTGCCAGCAGTCCCGGGACAGGTTTGAGTGTTGGCAATCAGCCCCAGCATTTT
TRBJ2-5 | few | TRBV20-1 | NA | CSGRISQTQYF | TGCAGTGGTAGGATCAGTCAGACCCAGTACTTC
TRBJ2-1 | many | TRBV7-2 | TRBD2 | CASSLGGRLAGYNEQFF | TGTGCCAGCAGCTTAGGCGGGCGACTAGCAGGCTACAATGAGCAGTTCTTC
TRBJ2-3 | medium-sized | TRBV9 | NA | CASTRLPRDTQYF | TGTGCCAGCACCCGGCTGCCTCGAGATACGCAGTATTTT
TRBJ2-1 | many | TRBV11-2 | TRBD2 | CASSLGLAGGPVLQFF | TGTGCCAGCAGCTTAGGACTAGCGGGAGGGCCTGTACTGCAGTTCTTC
TRBJ2-7 | many | TRBV7-2 | NA | CASSSGVSFSYEQYF | TGTGCCAGCAGCTCAGGTGTCAGTTTTTCCTACGAGCAGTACTTC
TRBJ2-1 | many | TRBV5-6 | NA | CASSLAGSEQFF | TGTGCCAGCAGCTTGGCCGGGAGTGAGCAGTTCTTC
TRBJ2-7 | few | TRBV29-1 | TRBD2 | CSVRAGAPPYEQYF | TGCAGCGTGAGGGCGGGAGCCCCCCCCTACGAGCAGTACTTC
TRBJ2-2 | NA | TRBV7-3 | TRBD2 | CASSLKVGGSRDTGELFF | TGTGCCAGCAGCTTAAAAGTCGGCGGGAGTAGGGACACCGGGGAGCTGTTTTTT
TRBJ2-2 | many | TRBV12-3/TRBV12-4 | TRBD1 | CASSFRAGGLGELFF | TGTGCCAGCAGTTTCAGGGCAGGGGGCCTCGGGGAGCTGTTTTTT
TRBJ1-1 | NA | TRBV6-1 | NA | CASSPLAGGGGRTEAFF | TGTGCCAGCAGTCCCCTCGCGGGAGGGGGGGGTCGCACTGAAGCTTTCTTT
TRBJ1-1 | few | TRBV18 | TRBD1 | CASTIVGTGSTEAFF | TGTGCCAGCACCATCGTCGGGACAGGGAGTACTGAAGCTTTCTTT
TRBJ2-7 | NA | TRBV12-2 | NA | CASRSGQSYEQYF | TGTGCAAGTCGCTCCGGACAGTCCTACGAGCAGTACTTC
TRBJ2-5 | many | TRBV4-2 | TRBD1 | CASSQDLTGGLETQYF | TGTGCCAGCAGCCAAGATCTAACAGGGGGCTTGGAGACCCAGTACTTC
TRBJ2-2 | NA | TRBV7-6 | NA | CASILLPGELFF | TGTGCCAGTATCTTACTCCCCGGGGAGCTGTTTTTT
TRBJ2-7 | many | TRBV7-9 | NA | CASSLTYEQYF | TGTGCCAGCAGCCTTACCTACGAGCAGTACTTC
TRBJ2-6 | many | TRBV7-3 | NA | CASSLNSGANVLTF | TGTGCCAGCAGCTTAAACTCTGGGGCCAACGTCCTGACTTTC
TRBJ1-1 | many | TRBV11-3 | TRBD1 | CASSFTGGTEAFF | TGTGCCAGCAGCTTTACAGGGGGCACTGAAGCTTTCTTT
TRBJ2-2 | many | TRBV11-2 | TRBD1 | CASSEGTVNTGELFF | TGTGCCAGCAGCGAGGGGACAGTTAACACCGGGGAGCTGTTTTTT
TRBJ2-5 | NA | TRBV5-4 | NA | CASSRTVFQETQYF | TGTGCCAGCAGCCGCACAGTATTCCAAGAGACCCAGTACTTC
TRBJ2-7 | NA | TRBV28 | TRBD2 | CASSPLGGRNYEQYF | TGTGCCAGCAGTCCCCTCGGCGGGAGGAACTACGAGCAGTACTTC